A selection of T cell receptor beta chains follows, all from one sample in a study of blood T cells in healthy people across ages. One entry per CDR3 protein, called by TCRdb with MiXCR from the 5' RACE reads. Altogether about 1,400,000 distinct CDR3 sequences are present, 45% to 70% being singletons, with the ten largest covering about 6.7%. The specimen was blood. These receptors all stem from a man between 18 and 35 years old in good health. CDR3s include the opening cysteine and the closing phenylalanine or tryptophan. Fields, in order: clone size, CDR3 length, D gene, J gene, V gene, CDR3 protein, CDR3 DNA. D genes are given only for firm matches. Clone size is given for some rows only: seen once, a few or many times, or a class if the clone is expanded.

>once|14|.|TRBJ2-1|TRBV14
CASSQDVIAVEQFF
TGTGCCAGCAGCCAAGATGTGATAGCTGTTGAGCAGTTCTTC
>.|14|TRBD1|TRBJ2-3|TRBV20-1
CSADDRGLTDTQYF
TGCAGTGCCGACGACAGGGGGCTCACAGATACGCAGTATTTT
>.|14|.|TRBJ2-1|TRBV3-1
CASSRQARGDEQFF
TGTGCCAGCAGCCGACAAGCCAGAGGAGATGAGCAGTTCTTC
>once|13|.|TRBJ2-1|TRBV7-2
CASSSWRGNEQFF
TGTGCCAGCAGCTCCTGGAGAGGAAATGAGCAGTTCTTC
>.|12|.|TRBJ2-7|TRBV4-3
CASSTNGLEQYF
TGCGCCAGCAGCACCAACGGCCTCGAGCAGTACTTC
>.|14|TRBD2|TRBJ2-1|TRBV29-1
CSATVAGAYNEQFF
TGCAGCGCGACCGTAGCGGGGGCTTACAATGAGCAGTTCTTC
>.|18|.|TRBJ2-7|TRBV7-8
CASSLSRTKVEETYEQYF
TGTGCCAGCAGCTTATCCAGGACAAAGGTCGAGGAAACCTACGAGCAGTACTTC
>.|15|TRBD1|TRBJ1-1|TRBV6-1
CASSGHRGTNTEAFF
TGTGCCAGCAGTGGCCACAGGGGGACGAACACTGAAGCTTTCTTT
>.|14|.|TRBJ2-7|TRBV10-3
CAISESPALDEQYF
TGTGCCATCAGTGAGTCCCCGGCCCTTGACGAGCAGTACTTC
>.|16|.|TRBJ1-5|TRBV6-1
CASSEAWGDSNQPQHF
TGTGCCAGCAGTGAAGCTTGGGGGGACAGCAATCAGCCCCAGCATTTT
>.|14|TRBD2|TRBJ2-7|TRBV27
CASSDGLAGHEQYF
TGTGCCAGCAGTGACGGACTAGCTGGCCACGAGCAGTACTTC
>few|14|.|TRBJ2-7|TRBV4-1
CASSQGQDSYEQYF
TGCGCCAGCAGCCAAGGTCAGGACTCCTACGAGCAGTACTTC
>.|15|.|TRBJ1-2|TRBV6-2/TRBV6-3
CASATGTESKGGYTF
TGTGCCAGCGCAACCGGGACGGAAAGCAAAGGGGGCTACACCTTC
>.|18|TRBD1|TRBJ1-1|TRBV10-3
CAIRTNIGTVNMNTEAFF
TGTGCCATCAGGACCAACATAGGGACAGTAAACATGAACACTGAAGCTTTCTTT
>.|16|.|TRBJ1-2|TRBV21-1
CASSKEVRDGTFGYTF
TGTGCCAGCAGCAAAGAGGTCCGGGACGGAACGTTTGGCTACACCTTC
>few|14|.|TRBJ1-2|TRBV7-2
CASSRNVRGGGYTF
TGTGCCAGCAGCCGAAATGTAAGGGGAGGCGGCTACACCTTC
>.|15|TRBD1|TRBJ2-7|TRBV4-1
CASSQIGTGFYEQYF
TGCGCCAGCAGCCAAATCGGGACAGGGTTCTACGAGCAGTACTTC
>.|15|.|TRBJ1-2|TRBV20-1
CSAKGPGGAYGGYTF
TGCAGTGCTAAGGGTCCCGGGGGAGCCTACGGTGGCTACACCTTC
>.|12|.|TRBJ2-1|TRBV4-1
CASSQVSQEQFF
TGCGCCAGCAGCCAAGTTAGTCAAGAGCAGTTCTTC
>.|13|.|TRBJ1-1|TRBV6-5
CASSYSTSTEAFF
TGTGCCAGCAGTTACTCTACTAGCACTGAAGCTTTCTTT
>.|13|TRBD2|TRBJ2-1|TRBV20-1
CSASGRGGNEQFF
TGCAGTGCTAGCGGGAGGGGGGGAAATGAGCAGTTCTTC
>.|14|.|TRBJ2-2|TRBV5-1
CASKTEERAGELFF
TGCGCCAGCAAGACAGAGGAAAGGGCCGGGGAGCTGTTTTTT
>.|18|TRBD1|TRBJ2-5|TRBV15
CATSRDVTGQGDQETQYF
TGTGCCACCAGCAGAGATGTGACGGGACAGGGGGACCAAGAGACCCAGTACTTC